Listed below are T cell receptor beta chains from one sample, sequenced in a study of T cells in Graves' hyperthyroidism and ophthalmopathy. TCRdb ran MiXCR on the multiplex PCR reads and lists one entry per CDR3 protein. The data show about 600,000 distinct CDR3 sequences, around 15% seen once. Sequenced material: blood. The receptors here all came from a woman between 40 and 50 years old with Graves' ophthalmopathy. Each CDR3 is given with its conserved first and last residue. Each record gives: J gene, V gene, D gene, clone size, CDR3 protein, CDR3 DNA. A D gene is named only where the DNA matches it firmly. Size is stated for part of the rows, as once, few or many counts, or as a class when the clone is expanded.

>TRBJ1-5|TRBV6-1|TRBD1|.
CASSQNRGHQSQHF
TGTGCCAGCAGTCAAAACAGGGGTCACCAGTCCCAGCATTTT
>TRBJ1-3|TRBV4-1|.|few
CASSQVVGVRRGNTIYF
TGCGCCAGCAGCCAAGTCGTGGGGGTCAGGAGAGGAAACACCATATATTTT
>TRBJ2-3|TRBV12-5|TRBD2|few
CASGLLAGGGDTQYF
TGTGCTAGTGGCCTACTAGCGGGGGGAGGAGATACGCAGTATTTT
>TRBJ1-5|TRBV4-1|.|once
CASSQAGGSNQPQHF
TGCGCCAGCAGCCAAGCCGGGGGCAGCAATCAGCCCCAGCATTTT
>TRBJ2-7|TRBV20-1|TRBD1|few
CSASLQGASYEQYF
TGCAGTGCTAGTCTCCAGGGGGCATCTTACGAGCAGTACTTC
>TRBJ2-3|TRBV6-2/TRBV6-3|.|.
CASTPSGTDTQYF
TGTGCCAGCACCCCCAGCGGCACAGATACGCAGTATTTT
>TRBJ2-1|TRBV30|.|many
CAWSVGVSSYNEQFF
TGTGCCTGGAGTGTAGGCGTAAGCTCCTACAATGAGCAGTTCTTC
>TRBJ1-2|TRBV12-3/TRBV12-4|TRBD1|few
CASNTGGFYGYTF
TGTGCCAGCAATACAGGGGGCTTCTATGGCTACACCTTC
>TRBJ1-1|TRBV10-3|TRBD1|few
CAISDRQGHEAFF
TGTGCCATCAGTGACCGACAGGGACATGAAGCTTTCTTT
>TRBJ2-1|TRBV20-1|.|few
CSAREQGLEQFF
TGCAGTGCTAGAGAGCAAGGCTTAGAGCAGTTCTTC
>TRBJ1-6|TRBV6-2/TRBV6-3|.|many
CASSDGERESSYNSPLHF
TGTGCCAGCAGCGACGGGGAGCGGGAAAGCTCCTATAATTCACCCCTCCACTTT
>TRBJ1-2|TRBV4-1|.|few
CASGNGGLDGYTF
TGCGCCAGCGGAAACGGGGGGCTGGATGGCTACACCTTC
>TRBJ1-3|TRBV5-1|.|few
CASSLDRAGSSGNTIYF
TGCGCCAGCAGCTTGGACCGGGCGGGCTCCTCTGGAAACACCATATATTTT
>TRBJ1-2|TRBV12-3/TRBV12-4|TRBD1|few
CASRASGGRYNYGYTF
TGTGCCAGCAGAGCCTCAGGGGGACGTTATAACTATGGCTACACCTTC
>TRBJ2-4|TRBV4-1|.|.
CASSQEEEEPNTDIQYF
TGCGCCAGCAGCCAAGAGGAAGAAGAACCCAATACGGACATTCAGTACTTC
>TRBJ2-5|TRBV12-3/TRBV12-4|TRBD2|many
CASSSSGLAGRGETQYF
TGTGCCAGCAGTTCCTCGGGACTAGCGGGACGTGGAGAGACCCAGTACTTC
>TRBJ1-4|TRBV29-1|TRBD1|.
CSVAGGNEKLFF
TGCAGCGTTGCAGGGGGAAATGAAAAACTGTTTTTT
>TRBJ2-7|TRBV10-1|.|.
CASTRLYSHEQYF
TGCGCCAGCACGAGACTATACAGCCACGAGCAGTACTTC
>TRBJ2-7|TRBV3-1|.|few
CASSQGRGNEQYF
TGTGCCAGCAGCCAAGGTAGAGGTAACGAGCAGTACTTC
>TRBJ2-3|TRBV2|TRBD2|many
CASSETFGVAGPTDTQYF
TGTGCCAGCAGTGAAACCTTTGGGGTAGCGGGACCCACAGATACGCAGTATTTT
>TRBJ2-7|TRBV2|.|many
CASGGSRFAYEQYF
TGTGCCAGCGGGGGGAGTAGGTTCGCCTACGAGCAGTACTTC
>TRBJ1-1|TRBV12-3/TRBV12-4|TRBD1|many
CASRAQGGGEAFF
TGTGCCAGCAGGGCTCAGGGGGGCGGTGAAGCTTTCTTT
>TRBJ1-2|TRBV2|.|.
CASNPLSGAYGYTF
TGTGCCAGCAATCCCTTATCGGGGGCGTATGGCTACACCTTC
>TRBJ2-7|TRBV7-2|TRBD1|once
CASSLLGGLAGQGTYEQYF
TGTGCCAGCAGCTTATTAGGAGGACTGGCGGGACAGGGTACCTACGAGCAGTACTTC